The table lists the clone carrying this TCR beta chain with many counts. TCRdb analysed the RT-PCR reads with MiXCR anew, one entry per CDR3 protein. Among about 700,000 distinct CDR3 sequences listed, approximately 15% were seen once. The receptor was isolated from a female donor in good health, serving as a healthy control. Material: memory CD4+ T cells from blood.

This chain's CDR3 is CASSLLGETQYF. Here the CDR3 DNA reads TGTGCCAGCAGTTTACTGGGGGAAACCCAGTACTTC. V gene TRBV27 combines with J gene TRBJ2-5; perhaps D is TRBD1 or TRBD2 (5 bases each). Trimming pared 2 bases from V and 8 bases from J, leaving 9 bases between. The germline CDR1 and CDR2 sequences are MNHEY and SMNVEV (reference sequence). This CDR3 is built from 12 residues.